This T cell receptor (beta chain) derives from a study of T cells after posttransplantation cyclophosphamide. A marrow graft followed busulfan-fludarabine conditioning, with cyclophosphamide on days +3 and +4. Note on this clone: The sample carries other DNA sequences with the same CDR3.

CDR1 and CDR2 from the germline V gene are LNHNV and YYDKDF (reference sequence). The V segment lost 1 base and the J segment 5 bases; nucleotides outside the gene matches: 0. This CDR3 is 14 amino acids long. Sequencing was performed with immunoSEQ multiplex PCR; in TCRdb, only in-frame clones are kept and a portion is missing. This table holds roughly 3,800 clones, approximately 69% found once. This clonotype was sampled from a female patient between 35 and 55 years old who received an allogeneic stem cell transplant from a related donor, was CMV-positive, and had no GVHD. Some T cells may possibly be graft donor cells. This specimen was CD8+ T cells sorted from PBMCs, taken more than 1,000 days after allogeneic stem cell transplant with posttransplant cyclophosphamide. The V gene is TRBV15, the J gene TRBJ2-1; 9 nucleotides agree with TRBD1. CDR3 loop: CATSRGTGDNEQFF. In DNA, the CDR3 is TGTGCCACCAGCAGAGGGACAGGGGACAATGAGCAGTTCTTC.